A single TCR beta chain is shown here with its context. Clones were read by immunoSEQ multiplex PCR, and TCRdb kept only the in-frame ones, dropping some. The table has approximately 760,000 clones, 80% to 90% seen once. This specimen comes from a study of shared T cell receptors in the human thymus. The sample was also linked to a second study, of human thymus T cells. From that paper: Those donating were healthy Finnish infants in corrective surgery for congenital heart defects. The thymus tissue came from resections taken during corrective heart surgery. Gene usage (both V and J) appeared biased in thymic and blood repertoires. Thymic TCR repertoires of unrelated people reportedly overlapped highly.

This receptor was obtained from a girl less than two years old with a congenital heart defect. Material for sequencing was thymocytes.

Here the CDR3 DNA reads TGTGCCAGCAGCAATAAAGCGGGGGACTGGGACGACAATGAGCAGTTCTTC. This gives the protein CASSNKAGDWDDNEQFF. V usage is TRBV11-2 and J usage is TRBJ2-1; 8 positions agree with TRBD2. The germline gives CDR1 SGHAT, CDR2 FQNNGV. V lost 5 bases and J lost 5; bases outside the gene matches: 14. CDR3 length: 17 amino acids.